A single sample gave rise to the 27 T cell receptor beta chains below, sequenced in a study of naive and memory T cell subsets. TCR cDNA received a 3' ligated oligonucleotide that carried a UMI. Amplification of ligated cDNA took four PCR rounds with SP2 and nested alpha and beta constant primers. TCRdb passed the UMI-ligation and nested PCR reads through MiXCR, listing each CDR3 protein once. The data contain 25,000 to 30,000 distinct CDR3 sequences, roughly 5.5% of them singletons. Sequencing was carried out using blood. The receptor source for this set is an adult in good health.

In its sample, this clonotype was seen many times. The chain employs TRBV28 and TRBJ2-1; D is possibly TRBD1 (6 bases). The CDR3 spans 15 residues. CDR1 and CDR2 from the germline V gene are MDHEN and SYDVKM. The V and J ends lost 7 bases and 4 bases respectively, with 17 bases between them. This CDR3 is CASNKGTTPYNEQFF. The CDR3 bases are TGTGCCAGCAATAAGGGGACAACCCCTTACAATGAGCAGTTCTTC.

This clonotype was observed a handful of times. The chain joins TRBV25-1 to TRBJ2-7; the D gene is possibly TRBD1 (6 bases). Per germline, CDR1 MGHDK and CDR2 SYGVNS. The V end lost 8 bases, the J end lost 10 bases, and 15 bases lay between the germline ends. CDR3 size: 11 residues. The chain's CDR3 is CASRRDTTQYF. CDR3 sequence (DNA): TGTGCCAGCCGCCGGGACACCACTCAGTACTTC.

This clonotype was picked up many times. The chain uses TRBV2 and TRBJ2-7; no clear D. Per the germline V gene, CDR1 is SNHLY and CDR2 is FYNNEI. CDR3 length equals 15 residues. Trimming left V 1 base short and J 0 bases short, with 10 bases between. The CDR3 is CASSEGAVLSYEQYF. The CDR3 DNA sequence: TGTGCCAGCAGTGAAGGGGCAGTCCTCTCCTACGAGCAGTACTTC.

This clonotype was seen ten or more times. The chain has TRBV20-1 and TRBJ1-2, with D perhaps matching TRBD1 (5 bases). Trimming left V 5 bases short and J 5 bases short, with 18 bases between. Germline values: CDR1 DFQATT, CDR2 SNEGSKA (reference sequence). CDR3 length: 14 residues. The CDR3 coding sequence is TGCAGTGCTCCTTTTTCGGCAGGGAAGTATGGCTACACCTTC. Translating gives CSAPFSAGKYGYTF.

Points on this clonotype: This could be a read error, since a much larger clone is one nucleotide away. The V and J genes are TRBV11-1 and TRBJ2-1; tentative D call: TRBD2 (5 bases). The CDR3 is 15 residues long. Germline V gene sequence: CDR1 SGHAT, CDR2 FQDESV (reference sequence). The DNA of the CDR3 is TGTGCCAGCAGCTTAATGGGGAGCTCCTACAATGAGCGGTTCTTC. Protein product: CASSLMGSSYNERFF.

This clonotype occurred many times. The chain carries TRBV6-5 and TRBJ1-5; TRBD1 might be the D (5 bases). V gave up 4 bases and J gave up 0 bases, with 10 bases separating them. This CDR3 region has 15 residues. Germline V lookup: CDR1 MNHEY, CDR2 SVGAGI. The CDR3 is CASSSTGISNQPQHF. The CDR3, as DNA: TGTGCCAGCAGTTCAACAGGAATTAGCAATCAGCCCCAGCATTTT.

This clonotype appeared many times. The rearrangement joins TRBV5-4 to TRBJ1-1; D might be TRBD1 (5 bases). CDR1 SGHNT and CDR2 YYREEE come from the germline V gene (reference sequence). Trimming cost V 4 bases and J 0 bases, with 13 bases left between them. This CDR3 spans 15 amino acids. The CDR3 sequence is CASSLSGHLNTEAFF. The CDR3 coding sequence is TGTGCCAGCAGCCTATCCGGACACTTGAACACTGAAGCTTTCTTT.

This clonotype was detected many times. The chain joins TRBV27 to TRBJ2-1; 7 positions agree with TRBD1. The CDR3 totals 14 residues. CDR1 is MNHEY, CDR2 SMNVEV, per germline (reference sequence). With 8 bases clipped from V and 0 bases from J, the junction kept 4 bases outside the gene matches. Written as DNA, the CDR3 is TGTGCCAGCGGGACAGCAGGCTCCTACAATGAGCAGTTCTTC. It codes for CASGTAGSYNEQFF.

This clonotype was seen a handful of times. The CDR3 DNA follows: TGTGCCAGTAGTATTGGGCGATCAAGCTCCTACGAGCAGTACTTC. Residues: CASSIGRSSSYEQYF. This chain uses TRBV19 with TRBJ2-7; D ambiguous. Germline CDR1 and CDR2: LNHDA and SQIVND (reference sequence). The V end lost 3 bases, the J end lost 0 bases, and 12 bases lay between the germline ends. The CDR3 spans 15 residues.

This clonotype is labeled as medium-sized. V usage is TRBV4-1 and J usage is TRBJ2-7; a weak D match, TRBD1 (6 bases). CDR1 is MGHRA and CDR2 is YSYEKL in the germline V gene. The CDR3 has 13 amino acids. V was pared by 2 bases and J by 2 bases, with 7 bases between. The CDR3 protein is CASSQRTAYEQYF. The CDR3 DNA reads TGCGCCAGCAGCCAAAGGACAGCCTACGAGCAGTACTTC.

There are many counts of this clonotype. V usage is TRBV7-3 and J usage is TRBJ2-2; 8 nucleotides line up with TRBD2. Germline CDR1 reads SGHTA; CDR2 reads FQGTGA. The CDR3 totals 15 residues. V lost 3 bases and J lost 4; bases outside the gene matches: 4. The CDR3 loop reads CASSFREGGTGELFF. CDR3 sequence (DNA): TGTGCCAGCAGCTTTCGGGAGGGAGGCACCGGGGAGCTGTTTTTT.

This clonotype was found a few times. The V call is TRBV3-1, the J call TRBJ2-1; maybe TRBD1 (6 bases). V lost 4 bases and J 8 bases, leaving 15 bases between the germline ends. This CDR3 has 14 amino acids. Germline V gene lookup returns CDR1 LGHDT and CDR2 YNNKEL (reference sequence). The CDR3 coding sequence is TGTGCCAGCAGCCGGCTGGACAGTATTGATGAGCAGTTCTTC. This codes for CASSRLDSIDEQFF.

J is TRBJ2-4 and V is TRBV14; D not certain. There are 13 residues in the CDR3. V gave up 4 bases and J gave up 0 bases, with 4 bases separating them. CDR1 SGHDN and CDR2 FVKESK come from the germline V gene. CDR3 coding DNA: TGTGCCAGCAGCCCCATAGCCAAAAACATTCAGTACTTC. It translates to CASSPIAKNIQYF.

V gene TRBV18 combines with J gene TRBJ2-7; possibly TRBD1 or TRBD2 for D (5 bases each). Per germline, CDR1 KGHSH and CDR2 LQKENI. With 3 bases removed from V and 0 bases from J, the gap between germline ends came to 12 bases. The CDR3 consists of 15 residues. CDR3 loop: CASSPGDRFSYEQYF. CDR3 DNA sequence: TGTGCCAGCTCACCTGGGGACCGATTCTCCTACGAGCAGTACTTC.

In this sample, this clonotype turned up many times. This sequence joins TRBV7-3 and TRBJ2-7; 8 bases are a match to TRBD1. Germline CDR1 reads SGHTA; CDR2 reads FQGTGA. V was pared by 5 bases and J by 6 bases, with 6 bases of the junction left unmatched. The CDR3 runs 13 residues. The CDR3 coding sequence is TGTGCCAGCAGCCCGGGACAGGCTGCCGAGCAGTACTTC. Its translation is CASSPGQAAEQYF.

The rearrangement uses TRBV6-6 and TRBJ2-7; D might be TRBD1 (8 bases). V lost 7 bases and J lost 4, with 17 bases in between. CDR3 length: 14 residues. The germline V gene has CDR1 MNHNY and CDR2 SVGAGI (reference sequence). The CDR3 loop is CASIDGQGGYEQYF. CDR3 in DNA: TGTGCCAGCATCGATGGACAGGGAGGGTACGAGCAGTACTTC.

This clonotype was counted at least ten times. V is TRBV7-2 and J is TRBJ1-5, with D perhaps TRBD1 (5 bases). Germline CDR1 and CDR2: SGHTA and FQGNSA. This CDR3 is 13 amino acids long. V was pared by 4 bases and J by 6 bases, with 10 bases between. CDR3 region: CASSSNQGQPQHF. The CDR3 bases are TGTGCCAGCAGCTCAAATCAGGGTCAGCCCCAGCATTTT.

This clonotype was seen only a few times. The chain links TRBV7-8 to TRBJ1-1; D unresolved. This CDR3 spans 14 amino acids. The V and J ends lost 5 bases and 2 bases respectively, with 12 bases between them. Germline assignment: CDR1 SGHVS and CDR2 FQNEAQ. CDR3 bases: TGTGCCAGCAGCCCCTGGACGGGAAACACTGAAGCTTTCTTT. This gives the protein CASSPWTGNTEAFF.

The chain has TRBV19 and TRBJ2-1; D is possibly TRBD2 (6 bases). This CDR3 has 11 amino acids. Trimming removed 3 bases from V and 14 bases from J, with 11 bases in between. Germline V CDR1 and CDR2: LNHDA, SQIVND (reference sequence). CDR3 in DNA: TGTGCCAGTAGTATCGGGAGACGGGAGTTCTTC. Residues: CASSIGRREFF.

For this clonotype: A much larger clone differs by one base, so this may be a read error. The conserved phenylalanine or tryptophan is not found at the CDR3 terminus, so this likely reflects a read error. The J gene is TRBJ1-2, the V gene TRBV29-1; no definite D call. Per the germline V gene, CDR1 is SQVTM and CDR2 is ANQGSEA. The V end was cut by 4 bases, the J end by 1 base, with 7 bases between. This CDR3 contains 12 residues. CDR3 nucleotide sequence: TGCAGCGTTGCCGGATTTAACTATGGCTACACCTTG. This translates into CSVAGFNYGYTL.

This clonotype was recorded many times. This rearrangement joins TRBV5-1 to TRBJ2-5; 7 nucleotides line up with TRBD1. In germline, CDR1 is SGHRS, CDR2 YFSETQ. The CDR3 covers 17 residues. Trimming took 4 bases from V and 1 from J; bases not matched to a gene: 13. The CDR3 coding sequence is TGCGCCAGCAGCGTGGATGAAAAGGGACAGATCCAAGAGACCCAGTACTTC. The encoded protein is CASSVDEKGQIQETQYF.

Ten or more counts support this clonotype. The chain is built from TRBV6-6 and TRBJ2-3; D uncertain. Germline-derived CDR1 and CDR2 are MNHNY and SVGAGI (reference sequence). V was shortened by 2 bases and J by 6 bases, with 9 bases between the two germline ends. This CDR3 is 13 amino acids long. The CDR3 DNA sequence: TGTGCCAGCAGTTACCGGAGATCCGATACGCAGTATTTT. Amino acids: CASSYRRSDTQYF.

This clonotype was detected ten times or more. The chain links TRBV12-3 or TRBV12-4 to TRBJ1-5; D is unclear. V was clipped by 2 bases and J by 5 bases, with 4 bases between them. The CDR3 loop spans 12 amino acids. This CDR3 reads CASSLMDQPQHF. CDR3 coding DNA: TGTGCCAGCAGTTTAATGGATCAGCCCCAGCATTTT.

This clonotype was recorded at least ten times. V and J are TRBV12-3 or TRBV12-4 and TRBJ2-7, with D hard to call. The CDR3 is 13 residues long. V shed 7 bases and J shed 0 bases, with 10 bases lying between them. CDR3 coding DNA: TGTGCCAGCACCCGGACGAACTCCTACGAGCAGTACTTC. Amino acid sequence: CASTRTNSYEQYF.

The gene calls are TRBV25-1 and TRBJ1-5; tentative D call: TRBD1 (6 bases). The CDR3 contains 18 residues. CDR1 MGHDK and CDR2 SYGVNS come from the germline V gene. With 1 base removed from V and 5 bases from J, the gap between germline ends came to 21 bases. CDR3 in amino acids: CASSESDSSAVEHQPQHF. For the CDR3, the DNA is TGTGCCAGCAGTGAATCGGACAGTAGCGCCGTAGAACATCAGCCCCAGCATTTT.

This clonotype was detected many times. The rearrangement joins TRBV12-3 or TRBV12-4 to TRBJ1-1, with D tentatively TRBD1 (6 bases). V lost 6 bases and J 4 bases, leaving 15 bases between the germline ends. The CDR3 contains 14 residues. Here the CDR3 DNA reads TGTGCCAGCAGCCTAACACAGGGCAGCACTGAAGCTTTCTTT. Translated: CASSLTQGSTEAFF.

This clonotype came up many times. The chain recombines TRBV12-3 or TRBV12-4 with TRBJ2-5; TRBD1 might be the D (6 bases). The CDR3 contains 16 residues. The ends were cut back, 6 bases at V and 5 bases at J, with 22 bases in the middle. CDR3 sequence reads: CASSFGWTEESETQYF. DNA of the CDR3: TGTGCCAGCAGCTTTGGCTGGACAGAGGAGTCGGAGACCCAGTACTTC.